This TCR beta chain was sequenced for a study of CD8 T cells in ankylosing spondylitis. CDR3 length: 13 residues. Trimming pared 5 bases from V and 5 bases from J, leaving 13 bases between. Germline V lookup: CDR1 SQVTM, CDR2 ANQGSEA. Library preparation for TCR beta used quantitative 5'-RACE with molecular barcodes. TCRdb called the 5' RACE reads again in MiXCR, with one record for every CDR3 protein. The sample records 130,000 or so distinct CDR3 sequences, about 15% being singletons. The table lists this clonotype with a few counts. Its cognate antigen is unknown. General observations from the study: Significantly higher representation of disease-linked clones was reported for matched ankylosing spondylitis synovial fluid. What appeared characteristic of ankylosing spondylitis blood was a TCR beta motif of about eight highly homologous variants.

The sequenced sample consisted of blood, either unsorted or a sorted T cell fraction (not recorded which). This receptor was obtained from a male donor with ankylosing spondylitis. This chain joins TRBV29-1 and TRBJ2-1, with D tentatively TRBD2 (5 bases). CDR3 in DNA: TGCAGCGTTTCCCGGGATTGGAACAATGAGCAGTTCTTC. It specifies CSVSRDWNNEQFF.